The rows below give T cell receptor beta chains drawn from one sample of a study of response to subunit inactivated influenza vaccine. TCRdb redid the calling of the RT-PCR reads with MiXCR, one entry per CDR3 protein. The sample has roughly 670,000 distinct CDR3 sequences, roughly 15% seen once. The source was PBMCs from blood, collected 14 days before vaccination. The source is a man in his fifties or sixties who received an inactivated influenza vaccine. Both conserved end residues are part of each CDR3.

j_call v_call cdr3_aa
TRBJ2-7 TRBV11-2 CASSLAGTGLYEQYF
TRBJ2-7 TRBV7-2 CASSFFSGQGWTYEQYF
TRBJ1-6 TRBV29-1 CSVREVYNSPLHF
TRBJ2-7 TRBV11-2 CASSSGLAGGREQYF
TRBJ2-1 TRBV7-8 CASSLLSTSGINEQFF
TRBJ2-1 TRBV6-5 CASSPSGGPQFF
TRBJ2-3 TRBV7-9 CASSFHGTDTQYF
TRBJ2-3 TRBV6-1 CASSPNSGTGDTQYF
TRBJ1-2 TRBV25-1 CASSATGWEGYTF
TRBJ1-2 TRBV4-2 CASSQDSKGGDGYTF
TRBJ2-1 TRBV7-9 CASSLSLAGAGQFF
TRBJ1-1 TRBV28 CASRRTGTMSYF
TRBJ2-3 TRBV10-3 CAISAGRFESTDTQYF